The 15 T cell receptor beta chains below were found in one sample sequenced in a study of blood T cell repertoires in COVID-19. Profiling relied on immunoSEQ multiplex PCR, and the TCRdb table lists in-frame clones only, not all of them. The sample lists more than 150,000 clones; 86% were seen once. Sequencing input: peripheral blood. These receptors all stem from a man in his 70s with active or convalescent COVID-19.

The chain recombines TRBV18 with TRBJ1-3; D remains unclear. In germline, CDR1 is KGHSH, CDR2 LQKENI. The CDR3 is 14 amino acids. The germline V and J ends were trimmed by 3 bases and 14 bases, with 20 bases remaining between them. The CDR3 sequence: CASSPPYVGSNVYF. The CDR3 bases are TGTGCCAGCTCACCGCCCTATGTGGGCTCGAACGTATATTTT.

The gene calls are TRBV9 and TRBJ1-1; TRBD1 might be the D (5 bases). The V end lost 0 bases, the J end lost 4 bases, and 7 bases lay between the germline ends. CDR3 length: 13 residues. Germline CDR1 and CDR2: SGDLS and YYNGEE. DNA of the CDR3: TGTGCCAGCAGCGTAGACGGGGGCACTGAAGCTTTCTTT. It yields the protein CASSVDGGTEAFF.

A single count supports this clone. The genes are TRBV6-5 and TRBJ2-7; 9 bases align to TRBD1. Germline CDR1 reads MNHEY; CDR2 reads SVGAGI. This CDR3 is 15 amino acids long. After removal of 6 bases from V and 1 base from J, the junction contained 7 bases not matched to a gene. CDR3 region: CASRVGTGISYEQYF. As DNA, the CDR3 is TGTGCCAGCAGGGTCGGGACAGGGATATCCTACGAGCAGTACTTC.

This clone turned up a few times. The genes are TRBV4-3 and TRBJ2-7; TRBD2 agrees at 8 bases. CDR1 LGHNA and CDR2 YSLEER come from the germline V gene. The CDR3 length is 17 residues. V was clipped by 2 bases and J by 5 bases; unmatched bases: 14. The CDR3 region is CASSQSPGGGALDEQYF. CDR3 coding DNA: TGCGCCAGCAGCCAATCCCCCGGGGGGGGCGCTTTGGACGAGCAGTACTTC.

The chain uses TRBV19 and TRBJ2-7, with a possible D match to TRBD2 (5 bases). The CDR3 runs 14 residues. CDR1 is LNHDA and CDR2 is SQIVND in the germline V gene (reference sequence). Trimming stripped 10 bases from V and 5 bases from J, with 21 bases between. CDR3 DNA sequence: TGTGCCACCCAACCTAAGACGCCCGGGGACGAGCAGTACTTC. Translating it yields CATQPKTPGDEQYF.

The rearrangement uses TRBV6-5 and TRBJ1-1; D not certain. Looked up from germline, CDR1 is MNHEY and CDR2 is SVGAGI. The CDR3 has 13 amino acids. Trimming shortened V by 7 bases and J by 5 bases, and 14 bases separated the two germline ends. Here the CDR3 DNA reads TGTGCCAGCAACTATATTAGAGGGACTGAAGCTTTCTTT. This translates into CASNYIRGTEAFF.

The chain has TRBV5-1 and TRBJ2-2; 7 positions agree with TRBD1. The germline CDR1 and CDR2 sequences are SGHRS and YFSETQ. CDR3 size: 15 residues. Trimming took 5 bases from V and 0 from J; bases not matched to a gene: 4. The CDR3 DNA follows: TGCGCCAGCAGTTGGGGGACAGCGAACACCGGGGAGCTGTTTTTT. Translation gives CASSWGTANTGELFF.

The gene calls are TRBV6-5 and TRBJ1-2, with D perhaps matching TRBD1 (5 bases). The germline V and J ends were trimmed by 7 bases and 2 bases, with 11 bases remaining between them. Germline V gene lookup returns CDR1 MNHEY and CDR2 SVGAGI. The CDR3 is 13 amino acids. The CDR3 region is CASIGGTNYGYTF. CDR3 DNA: TGTGCCAGCATCGGGGGAACCAACTATGGCTACACCTTC.

Turning to this clone: The limits of the CDR3 on the DNA are not certain, so only TCRdb's listed CDR3 is given. The V gene is TRBV19, the J gene TRBJ2-2; no DNA check was done on the table's D call, TRBD2. From germline, CDR1 is LNHDA and CDR2 SQIVND (reference sequence). With termini counted, the CDR3 has 12 amino acids. CDR3: CASMRRAGELFF.

The chain links TRBV5-6 to TRBJ2-3; 10 nucleotides match TRBD2. The germline gives CDR1 SGHDT, CDR2 YYEEEE. V trimming: 1 base; J trimming: 3 bases; junction bases outside the gene matches: 5. This CDR3 comprises 16 residues. The DNA of the CDR3 is TGTGCCAGCAGCTTGATAGGGACTAGCGAAACAGATACGCAGTATTTT. This gives the protein CASSLIGTSETDTQYF.

This clone was detected once. The rearrangement joins TRBV5-8 to TRBJ2-2; 7 nucleotides align to TRBD2. Germline V CDR1 and CDR2: SGHTS, YDEGEE. The length of the CDR3 is 15 residues. Germline trimming cut 6 bases from V and 0 bases from J; bases unmatched to any gene: 5. CDR3 DNA sequence: TGTGCCAGCACCAAGCTAGCGGCGAACACCGGGGAGCTGTTTTTT. This translates into CASTKLAANTGELFF.

V and J are TRBV9 and TRBJ1-1; D call uncertain. Germline CDR1 is SGDLS and CDR2 is YYNGEE. The CDR3 is 13 residues long. V lost 2 bases and J lost 3, with 8 bases in between. Here the CDR3 reads CASSVRQYTEAFF. DNA of the CDR3: TGTGCCAGCAGCGTCCGACAATACACTGAAGCTTTCTTT. The complete variable domain, with remaining parts taken from reference TRBV9 and TRBJ1-1, reads DSGVTQTPKHLITATGQRVTLRCSPRSGDLSVYWYQQSLDQGLQFLIQYYNGEERAKGNILERFSAQQFPDLHSELNLSSLELGDSALYFCASSVRQYTEAFFGQGTRLTVV.

This rearrangement joins TRBV7-3 to TRBJ2-5; D perhaps matches TRBD2 (6 bases). V was trimmed by 2 bases and J by 3 bases, leaving 10 bases between them. The CDR3 runs 14 residues. The germline CDR1 and CDR2 sequences are SGHTA and FQGTGA. The CDR3 region has the DNA TGTGCCAGCAGCTTAGATTCGGGGGAAGAGACCCAGTACTTC. Protein sequence: CASSLDSGEETQYF.

A few counts support this clone. This clone may be a read error of a much larger clone one base away. V gene TRBV5-6 combines with J gene TRBJ1-5, with D possibly matching TRBD1 (5 bases). Germline CDR1 reads SGHDT; CDR2 reads YYEEEE. The CDR3 consists of 16 residues. The CDR3 nucleotides are TGTGCCCGCAGCTTGGGGGGGGGATATAGCAATCAGCCCCAGCATTTT. Its protein product is CARSLGGGYSNQPQHF.

This clone occurred a few times. CDR3 protein: CATSDPGQAVTGELFF. In nucleotides, the CDR3 is TGTGCCACCAGTGATCCGGGACAGGCTGTTACCGGGGAGCTGTTTTTT. The chain recombines TRBV24-1 with TRBJ2-2; 8 bases line up with TRBD1. Germline V gene sequence: CDR1 KGHDR, CDR2 SFDVKD. The V gene end was trimmed by 3 bases and the J gene end by 5 bases; junction bases not matched to a gene: 7. This CDR3 spans 16 amino acids.